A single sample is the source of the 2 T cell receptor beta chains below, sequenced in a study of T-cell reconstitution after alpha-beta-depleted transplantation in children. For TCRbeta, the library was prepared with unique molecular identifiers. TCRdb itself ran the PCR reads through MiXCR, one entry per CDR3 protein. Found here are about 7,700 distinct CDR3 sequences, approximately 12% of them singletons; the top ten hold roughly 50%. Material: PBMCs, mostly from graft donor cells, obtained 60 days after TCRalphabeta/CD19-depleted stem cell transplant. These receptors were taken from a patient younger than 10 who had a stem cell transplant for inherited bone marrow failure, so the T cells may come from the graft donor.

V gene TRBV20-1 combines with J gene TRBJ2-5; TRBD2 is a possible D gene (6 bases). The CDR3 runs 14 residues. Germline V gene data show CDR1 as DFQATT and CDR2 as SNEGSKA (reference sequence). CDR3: CFSAQGPGGEPQYF. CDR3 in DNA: TGCTTCTCGGCCCAGGGTCCGGGCGGGGAGCCCCAGTACTTC.

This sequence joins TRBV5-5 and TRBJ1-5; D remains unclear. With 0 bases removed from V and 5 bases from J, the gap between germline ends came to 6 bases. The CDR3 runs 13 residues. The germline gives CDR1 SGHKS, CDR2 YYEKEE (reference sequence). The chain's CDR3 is CASSLGRDQPQHF. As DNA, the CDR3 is TGTGCCAGCAGCTTGGGGAGGGATCAGCCCCAGCATTTT.